This is a list of T cell receptor beta chains from one sample in a study of T cells in Graves' hyperthyroidism and ophthalmopathy. Via MiXCR, TCRdb re-called the multiplex PCR reads, giving one row per CDR3 protein. The table includes 300,000 to 450,000 distinct CDR3 sequences, about 15% detected once. The sample comprised blood. All receptors derive from a woman in her 30s with Graves' hyperthyroidism. The CDR3 runs from the conserved cysteine through the conserved F or W. A D gene is named only where the DNA matches it firmly. Some rows have no size entry. The others give once, few or many, or a class for an expanded clone.

CASSHPTGDYGYTF	TGTGCCAGCAGCCACCCGACAGGCGACTATGGCTACACCTTC	TRBV5-4	TRBJ1-2	NA	NA
CASRIRVGFSGYTF	TGTGCCAGCCGTATCCGGGTGGGTTTCAGTGGCTACACCTTC	TRBV12-3/TRBV12-4	TRBJ1-2	many	NA
CASREGYQPQHF	TGTGCCAGCCGGGAGGGCTATCAGCCCCAGCATTTT	TRBV28	TRBJ1-5	few	NA
CASIRHLGQGWNNEQFF	TGTGCCAGCATCCGTCACCTGGGACAGGGATGGAACAATGAGCAGTTCTTC	TRBV6-1	TRBJ2-1	many	TRBD1
CASSPLDRAHYGYTF	TGTGCCAGCAGCCCACTGGACAGGGCCCACTATGGCTACACCTTC	TRBV3-1	TRBJ1-2	many	TRBD1
CASSYSLQNRVTDRGELFF	TGTGCCAGCAGTTACTCATTACAGAACAGAGTTACGGATAGGGGGGAGCTGTTTTTT	TRBV6-5	TRBJ2-2	NA	NA
CAWSGTSGHNEQFF	TGTGCCTGGAGCGGGACTAGCGGCCACAATGAGCAGTTCTTC	TRBV30	TRBJ2-1	many	TRBD2
CASSQGLAGVANTGELFF	TGTGCCAGCAGCCAAGGGCTAGCGGGAGTAGCAAACACCGGGGAGCTGTTTTTT	TRBV3-1	TRBJ2-2	few	TRBD2
CASSSVKGAGGTDTQYF	TGTGCCAGCAGTTCGGTTAAGGGAGCGGGAGGCACAGATACGCAGTATTTT	TRBV28	TRBJ2-3	many	TRBD2
CASSPLMRANTGELFF	TGTGCCAGCAGCCCCCTGATGAGAGCAAACACCGGGGAGCTGTTTTTT	TRBV7-9	TRBJ2-2	NA	NA
CASSFSQRQGREKLFF	TGTGCCAGCAGCTTCTCTCAGCGACAGGGGAGGGAAAAACTGTTTTTT	TRBV7-3	TRBJ1-4	many	TRBD1
CASSPHWISKNIQYF	TGTGCCAGCAGCCCCCACTGGATTTCCAAAAACATTCAGTACTTC	TRBV7-2	TRBJ2-4	few	NA
CASSYSTVKTNTEAFF	TGTGCCAGCAGTTACTCGACAGTGAAAACGAACACTGAAGCTTTCTTT	TRBV6-6	TRBJ1-1	many	NA
CASSLDSSGNTNTGELFF	TGCGCCAGCAGCTTGGACTCTAGCGGAAATACGAACACCGGGGAGCTGTTTTTT	TRBV5-1	TRBJ2-2	NA	TRBD2
CASSAFPGANVLTF	TGTGCCAGCAGCGCGTTCCCTGGGGCCAACGTCCTGACTTTC	TRBV2	TRBJ2-6	many	NA
CSGKDELSYEQYF	TGCAGCGGCAAAGACGAGCTCTCCTACGAGCAGTACTTC	TRBV29-1	TRBJ2-7	NA	NA
CSVGGTGFSPHTSSYEQYF	TGCAGCGTTGGGGGTACAGGGTTTTCCCCTCATACAAGCTCCTACGAGCAGTACTTC	TRBV29-1	TRBJ2-7	NA	NA
CASSLSPDPTDTQYF	TGTGCCAGCAGCTTATCCCCCGACCCCACAGATACGCAGTATTTT	TRBV7-2	TRBJ2-3	many	NA
CASITASGRALNEQFF	TGTGCCAGCATCACAGCTAGCGGGAGGGCCCTCAATGAGCAGTTCTTC	TRBV2	TRBJ2-1	once	TRBD2
CSARDEGPEYSYEQYF	TGCAGTGCTAGAGATGAAGGGCCGGAATACTCCTACGAGCAGTACTTC	TRBV20-1	TRBJ2-7	many	NA
CASSPDRVGEQFF	TGTGCCAGCAGCCCGGACAGGGTGGGTGAGCAGTTCTTC	TRBV7-9	TRBJ2-1	few	TRBD1
CASSQGKGISYEQYF	TGTGCCAGCAGCCAAGGGAAGGGAATTTCCTACGAGCAGTACTTC	TRBV3-1	TRBJ2-7	few	NA
CASSLTPPALSGANVLTF	TGTGCCAGCAGTCTGACCCCACCAGCACTCTCTGGGGCCAACGTCCTGACTTTC	TRBV28	TRBJ2-6	many	NA
CASSSRDKAYNEQFF	TGTGCCAGCAGCTCGAGGGACAAGGCCTACAATGAGCAGTTCTTC	TRBV9	TRBJ2-1	NA	NA
CASSLGGHRGLLQETQYF	TGTGCCAGCAGCTTAGGCGGGCACCGGGGACTCCTTCAAGAGACCCAGTACTTC	TRBV11-2	TRBJ2-5	many	NA
CASSQDPEAKNIQYF	TGCGCCAGCAGCCAAGATCCCGAAGCCAAAAACATTCAGTACTTC	TRBV4-1	TRBJ2-4	NA	NA
CASSLDFTYQAPNEKLFF	TGTGCCAGCAGCTTAGATTTCACCTACCAAGCCCCTAATGAAAAACTGTTTTTT	TRBV11-2	TRBJ1-4	NA	NA
CASTPGQLNQPQHF	TGTGCCAGCACCCCCGGACAGCTCAATCAGCCCCAGCATTTT	TRBV2	TRBJ1-5	NA	NA
CASSFRASSYQETQYF	TGTGCCAGCAGTTTCCGAGCCTCCTCGTACCAAGAGACCCAGTACTTC	TRBV27	TRBJ2-5	many	NA
CASSETDTYEQYF	TGTGCCAGCAGTGAGACGGACACCTACGAGCAGTACTTC	TRBV2	TRBJ2-7	many	NA
CASSSQGGPGYNEQFF	TGTGCCAGCAGTTCACAGGGCGGCCCGGGGTACAATGAGCAGTTCTTC	TRBV27	TRBJ2-1	NA	NA
CASSLPNYEQYF	TGTGCCAGCAGTTTACCCAACTACGAGCAGTACTTC	TRBV28	TRBJ2-7	many	NA
CATSESTSVRDEQYF	TGTGCCACCAGTGAATCGACTAGCGTACGGGACGAGCAGTACTTC	TRBV24-1	TRBJ2-7	many	TRBD2
CASSGGSVGNEQFF	TGTGCCAGCAGCGGGGGGTCTGTGGGCAATGAGCAGTTCTTC	TRBV28	TRBJ2-1	many	TRBD2
CAWLAGNSPLHF	TGTGCCTGGTTGGCGGGGAATTCACCCCTCCACTTT	TRBV30	TRBJ1-6	NA	NA
CASSIEWGSKPQHF	TGTGCCAGTAGTATAGAATGGGGGTCAAAGCCCCAGCATTTT	TRBV19	TRBJ1-5	once	NA
CASSPGLGILEQYF	TGCGCCAGCAGCCCGGGGCTTGGAATCCTCGAGCAGTACTTC	TRBV4-1	TRBJ2-7	NA	NA
CSATHTVSEAFF	TGCAGTGCTACCCATACAGTCTCTGAAGCTTTCTTT	TRBV20-1	TRBJ1-1	NA	NA
CASSHRVGVPPYEQYF	TGTGCCAGCAGTCACCGTGTCGGAGTCCCACCCTACGAGCAGTACTTC	TRBV6-2/TRBV6-3	TRBJ2-7	few	NA
CASSHFIGTGSDTQYF	TGTGCCAGCAGCCACTTCATCGGGACAGGGTCAGATACGCAGTATTTT	TRBV3-1	TRBJ2-3	many	TRBD1
CSVVGGGKNIQYF	TGCAGCGTTGTGGGGGGGGGCAAAAACATTCAGTACTTC	TRBV29-1	TRBJ2-4	few	TRBD2
CASSLVDSTGELFF	TGTGCCAGCAGCTTGGTGGACAGCACCGGGGAGCTGTTTTTT	TRBV11-2	TRBJ2-2	few	NA
CSARGGFDGYEQYF	TGCAGTGCTAGAGGGGGTTTCGATGGGTACGAGCAGTACTTC	TRBV20-1	TRBJ2-7	many	NA
CASSVIAGGPGEQYF	TGTGCCAGCAGCGTAATAGCGGGAGGGCCTGGTGAGCAGTACTTC	TRBV7-2	TRBJ2-7	few	TRBD2
CASGPGRGQNQPQHF	TGTGCCAGCGGTCCCGGTAGGGGCCAAAATCAGCCCCAGCATTTT	TRBV2	TRBJ1-5	few	NA
CASSLLGTYNEQFF	TGTGCCAGCAGCTTATTAGGCACCTACAATGAGCAGTTCTTC	TRBV7-2	TRBJ2-1	NA	NA